Each of the 15 T cell receptor beta chains below was sequenced from the same sample in a study of shared clonotypes between healthy human individuals. Assay: immunoSEQ multiplex PCR; the TCRdb copy retains only in-frame clones and omits some. The table lists millions of clones, approximately 94% of them singletons. Source material: naive CD4+ T cells sorted from blood. Subset meaning: CD45RA+ positively selected. All receptors derive from a man aged 18 to 29 in good health.

The V and J genes are TRBV10-3 and TRBJ1-4; possibly TRBD1 for D (6 bases). This CDR3 has 15 residues. Trimming cost V 2 bases and J 10 bases, with 17 bases left between them. Germline lookup yields CDR1 ENHRY and CDR2 SYGVKD. The CDR3 here is CAISEEAGATGKLFF. For the CDR3, the DNA is TGTGCCATCAGTGAGGAGGCAGGGGCAACGGGAAAACTGTTTTTT.

This clone was counted once. The same CDR3 can be traced to other DNA sequences in this sample. CDR3 loop: CASSGGVDTQYF. The CDR3 DNA sequence: TGTGCCAGCAGCGGGGGGGTAGATACGCAGTATTTT. The chain employs TRBV9 and TRBJ2-3; the D gene is possibly TRBD2 (6 bases). The germline V gene has CDR1 SGDLS and CDR2 YYNGEE. The V end was cut by 3 bases, the J end by 5 bases, with 7 bases between. The length of the CDR3 is 12 residues.

CDR3 nucleotide sequence: TGTGCCAGCAGCTTAGCGGTGTCCGGGGGGCCCCCAGATACGCAGTATTTT. Residues: CASSLAVSGGPPDTQYF. The gene calls are TRBV7-9 and TRBJ2-3; tentative D call: TRBD2 (7 bases). This CDR3 has 17 amino acids. Germline V lookup: CDR1 SEHNR, CDR2 FQNEAQ (reference sequence). V dropped 0 bases and J dropped 4 bases, with 17 bases sitting between them. Based on the CDR3 plus reference TRBV7-9 and TRBJ2-3, the full variable domain is DTGVSQNPRHKITKRGQNVTFRCDPISEHNRLYWYRQTLGQGPEFLTYFQNEAQLEKSRLLSDRFSAERPKGSFSTLEIQRTEQGDSAMYLCASSLAVSGGPPDTQYFGPGTRLTVL.

This clone appeared a single time. This chain joins TRBV7-3 and TRBJ2-5, with TRBD2 identical over 8 bases. Germline CDR1 SGHTA, CDR2 FQGTGA. The CDR3 extends over 14 amino acids. V lost 4 bases and J lost 4; bases outside the gene matches: 5. The CDR3 region has the DNA TGTGCCAGCAGCTCTGGACTAGCTCCAGAGACCCAGTACTTC. This sequence encodes CASSSGLAPETQYF.

The rearrangement uses TRBV7-2 and TRBJ1-3; 8 bases fit TRBD1. This CDR3 region has 16 residues. Trimming removed 1 base from V and 0 bases from J; junction bases left unmatched: 2. The germline V gene encodes CDR1 SGHTA and CDR2 FQGNSA. The CDR3 DNA follows: TGTGCCAGCAGCTTAGTGGACAGGGCCTCTGGAAACACCATATATTTT. Protein product: CASSLVDRASGNTIYF.

The gene calls are TRBV5-1 and TRBJ2-5; D is ambiguous. In germline, CDR1 is SGHRS, CDR2 YFSETQ. CDR3 length equals 13 residues. Trimming took off 4 bases at V and 2 bases at J, with 9 bases between the two ends. CDR3: CASSPLSQETQYF. The CDR3 nucleotides are TGCGCCAGCAGCCCGTTGTCGCAAGAGACCCAGTACTTC.

The chain has TRBV5-4 and TRBJ2-3; D perhaps matches TRBD2 (5 bases). V lost 4 bases to trimming and J lost 5 bases, with 8 bases between them. This CDR3 contains 12 residues. Germline CDR1 SGHNT, CDR2 YYREEE (reference sequence). CDR3 sequence: CASSRTLDTQYF. The DNA for the CDR3 is TGTGCCAGCAGCAGGACTTTAGATACGCAGTATTTT.

Notes on this clone: Other DNA sequences in this sample translate to the same CDR3. The chain couples TRBV5-1 to TRBJ2-7, with no clear D. Germline V lookup: CDR1 SGHRS, CDR2 YFSETQ. The CDR3 totals 13 residues. Trimming left V 4 bases short and J 3 bases short, with 11 bases between. CDR3 protein: CASSPSSSYEQYF. CDR3 DNA: TGCGCCAGCAGCCCAAGTAGCAGCTACGAGCAGTACTTC.

The chain has TRBV5-1 and TRBJ2-1; perhaps TRBD2 as D (5 bases). The CDR3 covers 15 residues. With 6 bases removed from V and 6 bases from J, the gap between germline ends came to 19 bases. The V gene's germline CDR1 is SGHRS and CDR2 YFSETQ. The CDR3 DNA follows: TGCGCCAGCACCCTAACACCAGGACTGGGCAATGAGCAGTTCTTC. As protein: CASTLTPGLGNEQFF.

This rearrangement joins TRBV25-1 to TRBJ2-5; D is undetermined. The CDR3 has 15 residues. Germline V CDR1 and CDR2: MGHDK, SYGVNS. V lost 5 bases to trimming and J lost 3 bases, with 16 bases between them. In nucleotides, the CDR3 is TGTGCCAGCAGTCTTACGAGAGTAGGAGAAGAGACCCAGTACTTC. Amino acids: CASSLTRVGEETQYF.

The genes are TRBV28 and TRBJ1-2; 7 positions agree with TRBD1. J was trimmed by 4 bases and V by 5 bases; bases with no gene match: 7. This CDR3 region has 14 residues. The germline V gene encodes CDR1 MDHEN and CDR2 SYDVKM. Here the CDR3 DNA reads TGTGCCAGCAGTCGCACCGGGACAGTCTATGGCTACACCTTC. It translates to CASSRTGTVYGYTF.

V usage is TRBV5-1 and J usage is TRBJ2-1, with TRBD2 matching over 7 bases. The CDR3 is 15 amino acids. The ends lost 1 base at V and 3 bases at J; junction bases unmatched: 4. Germline V gives CDR1 SGHRS, CDR2 YFSETQ. The CDR3 is CASSLTGDYYNEQFF. The CDR3 bases are TGCGCCAGCAGCTTGACTGGGGACTACTACAATGAGCAGTTCTTC. Looking up the rest from reference TRBV5-1 and TRBJ2-1 gives the full variable domain: KAGVTQTPRYLIKTRGQQVTLSCSPISGHRSVSWYQQTPGQGLQFLFEYFSETQRNKGNFPGRFSGRQFSNSRSEMNVSTLELGDSALYLCASSLTGDYYNEQFFGPGTRLTVL.

Here the CDR3 reads CASTRLQGGHYGYTF. The CDR3 coding sequence is TGTGCCAGTACCCGGTTACAGGGTGGTCACTATGGCTACACCTTC. The J gene is TRBJ1-2, the V gene TRBV19; a weak D match, TRBD1 (6 bases). Looked up from germline, CDR1 is LNHDA and CDR2 is SQIVND (reference sequence). The CDR3 contains 15 residues. The ends were cut back, 7 bases at V and 3 bases at J, with 18 bases in the middle. Based on the CDR3 plus reference TRBV19 and TRBJ1-2, the full variable domain is DGGITQSPKYLFRKEGQNVTLSCEQNLNHDAMYWYRQDPGQGLRLIYYSQIVNDFQKGDIAEGYSVSREKKESFPLTVTSAQKNPTAFYLCASTRLQGGHYGYTFGSGTRLTVV.

This clone was seen just once. The V gene is TRBV6-1, the J gene TRBJ2-2; D gene unclear. Germline V gene data show CDR1 as MNHNS and CDR2 as SASEGT. V dropped 11 bases and J dropped 2 bases, with 9 bases sitting between them. This CDR3 region has 12 residues. The CDR3 nucleotides are TGTGCCCAGGCTAGTAACACCGGGGAGCTGTTTTTT. It translates to CAQASNTGELFF.

The chain uses TRBV5-1 and TRBJ1-2, with D possibly matching TRBD1 (6 bases). The CDR3 has 14 amino acids. The germline gives CDR1 SGHRS, CDR2 YFSETQ. The ends were cut back, 7 bases at V and 7 bases at J, with 20 bases in the middle. The CDR3 DNA follows: TGCGCCAGCGCGTACGACAGGACCGGTAGTGGCTACACCTTC. This gives the protein CASAYDRTGSGYTF.